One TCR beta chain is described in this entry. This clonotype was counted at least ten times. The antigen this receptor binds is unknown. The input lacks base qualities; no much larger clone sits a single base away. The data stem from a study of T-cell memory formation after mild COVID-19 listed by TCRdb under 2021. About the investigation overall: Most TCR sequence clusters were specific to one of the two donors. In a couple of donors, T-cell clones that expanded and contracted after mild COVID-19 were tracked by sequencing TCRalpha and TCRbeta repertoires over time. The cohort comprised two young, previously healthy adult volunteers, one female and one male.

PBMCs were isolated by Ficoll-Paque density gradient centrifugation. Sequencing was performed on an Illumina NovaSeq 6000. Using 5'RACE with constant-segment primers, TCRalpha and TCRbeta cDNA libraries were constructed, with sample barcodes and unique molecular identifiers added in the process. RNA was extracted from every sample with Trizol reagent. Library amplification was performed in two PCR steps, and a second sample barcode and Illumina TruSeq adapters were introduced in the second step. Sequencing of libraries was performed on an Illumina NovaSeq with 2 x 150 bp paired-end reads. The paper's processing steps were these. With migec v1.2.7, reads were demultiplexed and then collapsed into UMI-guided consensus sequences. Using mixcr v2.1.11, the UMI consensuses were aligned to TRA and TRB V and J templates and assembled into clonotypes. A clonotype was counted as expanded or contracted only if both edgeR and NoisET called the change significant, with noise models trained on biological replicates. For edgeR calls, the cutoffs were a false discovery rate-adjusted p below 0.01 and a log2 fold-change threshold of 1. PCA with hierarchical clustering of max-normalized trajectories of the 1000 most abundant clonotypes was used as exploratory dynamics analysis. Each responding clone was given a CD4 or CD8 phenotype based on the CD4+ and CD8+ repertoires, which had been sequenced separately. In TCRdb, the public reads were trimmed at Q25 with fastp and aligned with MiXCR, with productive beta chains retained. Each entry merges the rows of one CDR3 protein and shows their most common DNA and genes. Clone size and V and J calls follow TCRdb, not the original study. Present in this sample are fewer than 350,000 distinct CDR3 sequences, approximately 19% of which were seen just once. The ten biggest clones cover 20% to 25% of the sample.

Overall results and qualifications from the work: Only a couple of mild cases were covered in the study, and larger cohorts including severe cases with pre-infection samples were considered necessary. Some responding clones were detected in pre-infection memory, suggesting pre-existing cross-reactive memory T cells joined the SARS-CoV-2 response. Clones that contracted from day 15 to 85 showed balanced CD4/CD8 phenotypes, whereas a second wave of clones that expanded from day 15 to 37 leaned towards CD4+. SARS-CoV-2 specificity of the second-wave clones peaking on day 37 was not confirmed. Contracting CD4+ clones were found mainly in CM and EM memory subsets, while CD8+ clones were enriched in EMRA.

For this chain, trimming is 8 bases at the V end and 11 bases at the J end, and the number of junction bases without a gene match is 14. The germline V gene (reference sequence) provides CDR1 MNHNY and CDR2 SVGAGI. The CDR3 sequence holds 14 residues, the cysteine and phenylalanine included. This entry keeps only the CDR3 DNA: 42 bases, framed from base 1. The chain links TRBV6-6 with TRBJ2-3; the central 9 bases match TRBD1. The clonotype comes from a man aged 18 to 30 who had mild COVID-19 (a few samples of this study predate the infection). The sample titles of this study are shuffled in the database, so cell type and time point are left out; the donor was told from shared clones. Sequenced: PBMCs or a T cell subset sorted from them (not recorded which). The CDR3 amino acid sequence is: CASGLTGTGSGQYF. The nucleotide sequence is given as TGTGCCAGCGGACTCACCGGGACAGGGAGTGGGCAGTATTTT.